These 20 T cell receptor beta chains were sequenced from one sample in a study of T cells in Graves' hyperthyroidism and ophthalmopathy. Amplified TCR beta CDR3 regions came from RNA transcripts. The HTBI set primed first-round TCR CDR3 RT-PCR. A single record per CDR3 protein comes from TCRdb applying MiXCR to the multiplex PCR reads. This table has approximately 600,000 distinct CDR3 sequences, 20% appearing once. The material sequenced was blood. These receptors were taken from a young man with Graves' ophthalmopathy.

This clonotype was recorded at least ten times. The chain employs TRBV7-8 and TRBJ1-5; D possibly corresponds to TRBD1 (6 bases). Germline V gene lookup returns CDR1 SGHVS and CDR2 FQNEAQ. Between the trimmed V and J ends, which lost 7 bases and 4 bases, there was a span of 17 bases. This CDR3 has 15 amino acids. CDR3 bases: TGTGCCAGCATCCCCTCGGGACAAATAAATCAGCCCCAGCATTTT. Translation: CASIPSGQINQPQHF.

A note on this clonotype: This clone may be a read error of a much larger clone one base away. DNA for the CDR3: TGTGCCATACTTCTTCGGGACAGGGGGAACATTGAAGCTTTCTTT. Amino acid sequence: CAILLRDRGNIEAFF. The chain has TRBV6-1 and TRBJ1-1; 11 bases line up with TRBD1. The germline gives CDR1 MNHNS, CDR2 SASEGT. The CDR3 spans 15 residues.

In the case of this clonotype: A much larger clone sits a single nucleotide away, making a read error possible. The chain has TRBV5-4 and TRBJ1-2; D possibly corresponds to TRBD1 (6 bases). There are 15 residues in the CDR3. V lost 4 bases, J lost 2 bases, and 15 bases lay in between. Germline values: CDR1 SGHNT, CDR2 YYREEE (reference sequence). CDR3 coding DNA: TGTGCCAGCAGCCCCCCGGGGGGGGGCAACTATGGCTACACCTTC. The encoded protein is CASSPPGGGNYGYTF. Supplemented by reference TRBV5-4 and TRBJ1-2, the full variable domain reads ETGVTQSPTHLIKTRGQQVTLRCSSQSGHNTVSWYQQALGQGPQFIFQYYREEENGRGNFPPRFSGLQFPNYSSELNVNALELDDSALYLCASSPPGGGNYGYTFGSGTRLTVV.

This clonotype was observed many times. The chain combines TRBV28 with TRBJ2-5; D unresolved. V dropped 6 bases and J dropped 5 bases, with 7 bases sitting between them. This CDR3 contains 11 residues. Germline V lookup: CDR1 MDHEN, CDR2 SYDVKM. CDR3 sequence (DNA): TGTGCCAGCAGCCTCTCTGAGACCCAGTACTTC. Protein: CASSLSETQYF.

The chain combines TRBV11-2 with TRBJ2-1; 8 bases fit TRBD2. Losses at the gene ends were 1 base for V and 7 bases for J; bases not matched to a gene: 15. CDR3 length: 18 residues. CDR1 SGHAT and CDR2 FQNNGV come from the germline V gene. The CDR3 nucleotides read TGTGCCAGCAGCTTAGGGGTCAGCGGGAGTGTATTAGCAAATGAGCAGTTCTTC. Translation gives CASSLGVSGSVLANEQFF. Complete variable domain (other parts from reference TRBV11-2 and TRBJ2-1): EAGVAQSPRYKIIEKRQSVAFWCNPISGHATLYWYQQILGQGPKLLIQFQNNGVVDDSQLPKDRFSAERLKGVDSTLKIQPAKLEDSAVYLCASSLGVSGSVLANEQFFGPGTRLTVL.

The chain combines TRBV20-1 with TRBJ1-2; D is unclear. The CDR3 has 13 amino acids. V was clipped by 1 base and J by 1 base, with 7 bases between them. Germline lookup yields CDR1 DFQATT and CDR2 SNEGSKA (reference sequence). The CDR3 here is CSARAGFNYGYTF. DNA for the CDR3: TGCAGTGCTAGAGCCGGTTTTAACTATGGCTACACCTTC.

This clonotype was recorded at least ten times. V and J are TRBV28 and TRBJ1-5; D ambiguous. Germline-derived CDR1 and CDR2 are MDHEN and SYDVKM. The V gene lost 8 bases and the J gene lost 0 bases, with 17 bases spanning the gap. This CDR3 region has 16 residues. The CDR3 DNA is TGTGCCAGCTCCCGCCCCCAGAGCTATAGCAATCAGCCCCAGCATTTT. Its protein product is CASSRPQSYSNQPQHF.

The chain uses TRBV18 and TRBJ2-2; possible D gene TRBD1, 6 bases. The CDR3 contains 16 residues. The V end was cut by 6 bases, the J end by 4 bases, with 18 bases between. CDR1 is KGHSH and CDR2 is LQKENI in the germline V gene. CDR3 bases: TGTGCCAGCTCGTACTACAGGGATATACGCACCGGGGAGCTGTTTTTT. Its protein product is CASSYYRDIRTGELFF.

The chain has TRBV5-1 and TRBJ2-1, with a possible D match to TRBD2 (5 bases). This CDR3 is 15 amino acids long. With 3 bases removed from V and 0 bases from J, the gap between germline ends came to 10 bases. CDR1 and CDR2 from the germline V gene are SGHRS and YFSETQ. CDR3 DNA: TGCGCCAGCAGCTCAGGACTTTTCTCCTACAATGAGCAGTTCTTC. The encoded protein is CASSSGLFSYNEQFF.

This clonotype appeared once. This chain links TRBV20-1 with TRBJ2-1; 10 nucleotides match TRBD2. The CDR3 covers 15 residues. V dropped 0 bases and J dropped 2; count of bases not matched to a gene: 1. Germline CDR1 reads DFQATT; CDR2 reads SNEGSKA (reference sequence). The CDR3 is CSARETSGTYNEQFF. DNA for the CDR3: TGCAGTGCTAGAGAAACTAGCGGGACCTACAATGAGCAGTTCTTC.

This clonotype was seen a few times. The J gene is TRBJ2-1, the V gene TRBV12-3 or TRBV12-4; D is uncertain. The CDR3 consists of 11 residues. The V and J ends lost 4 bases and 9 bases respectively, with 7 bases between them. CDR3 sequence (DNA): TGTGCCAGCAGTTCCGGGTTTGAGCAGTTCTTC. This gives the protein CASSSGFEQFF.

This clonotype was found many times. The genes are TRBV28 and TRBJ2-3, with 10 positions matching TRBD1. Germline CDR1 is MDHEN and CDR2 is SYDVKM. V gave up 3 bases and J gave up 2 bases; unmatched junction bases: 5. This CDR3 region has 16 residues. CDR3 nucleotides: TGTGCCAGCAGTTTCCAGACAGGGGGCAACACAGATACGCAGTATTTT. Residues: CASSFQTGGNTDTQYF.

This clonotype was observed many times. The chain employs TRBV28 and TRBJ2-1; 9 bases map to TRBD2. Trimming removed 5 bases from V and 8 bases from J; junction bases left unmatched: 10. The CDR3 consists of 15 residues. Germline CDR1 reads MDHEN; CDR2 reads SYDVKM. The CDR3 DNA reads TGTGCCAGCAGTCCCCGGCGGGAGGGGATCGATGAGCAGTTCTTC. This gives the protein CASSPRREGIDEQFF.

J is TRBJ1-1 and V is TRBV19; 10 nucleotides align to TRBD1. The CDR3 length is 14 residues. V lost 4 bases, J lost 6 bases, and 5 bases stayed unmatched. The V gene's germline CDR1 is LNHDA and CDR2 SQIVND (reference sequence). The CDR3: CASSTRDRGSEAFF. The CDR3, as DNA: TGTGCCAGTAGTACTCGGGACAGGGGATCTGAAGCTTTCTTT. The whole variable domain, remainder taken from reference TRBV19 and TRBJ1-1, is DGGITQSPKYLFRKEGQNVTLSCEQNLNHDAMYWYRQDPGQGLRLIYYSQIVNDFQKGDIAEGYSVSREKKESFPLTVTSAQKNPTAFYLCASSTRDRGSEAFFGQGTRLTVV.

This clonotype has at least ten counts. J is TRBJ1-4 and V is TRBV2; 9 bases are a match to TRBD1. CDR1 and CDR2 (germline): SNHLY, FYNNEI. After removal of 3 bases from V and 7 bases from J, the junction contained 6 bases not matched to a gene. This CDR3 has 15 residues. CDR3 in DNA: TGTGCCAGCAGTGAGGACAGGGGAGGAGGTGAAAAACTGTTTTTT. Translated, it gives CASSEDRGGGEKLFF. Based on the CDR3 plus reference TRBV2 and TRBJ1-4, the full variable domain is EPEVTQTPSHQVTQMGQEVILRCVPISNHLYFYWYRQILGQKVEFLVSFYNNEISEKSEIFDDQFSVERPDGSNFTLKIRSTKLEDSAMYFCASSEDRGGGEKLFFGSGTQLSVL.

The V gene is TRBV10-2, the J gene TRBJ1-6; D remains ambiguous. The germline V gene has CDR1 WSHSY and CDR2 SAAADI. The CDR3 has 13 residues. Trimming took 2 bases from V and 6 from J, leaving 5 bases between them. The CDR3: CASSEGGNSPLHF. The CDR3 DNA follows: TGCGCCAGCAGTGAGGGCGGTAATTCACCCCTCCACTTT.

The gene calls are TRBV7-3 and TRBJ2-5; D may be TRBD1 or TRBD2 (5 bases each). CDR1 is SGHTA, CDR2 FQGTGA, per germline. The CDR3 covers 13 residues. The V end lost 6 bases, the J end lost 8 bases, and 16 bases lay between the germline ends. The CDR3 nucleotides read TGTGCCAGCAGTATCATCGTGGGGGATACCCAGTACTTC. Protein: CASSIIVGDTQYF.

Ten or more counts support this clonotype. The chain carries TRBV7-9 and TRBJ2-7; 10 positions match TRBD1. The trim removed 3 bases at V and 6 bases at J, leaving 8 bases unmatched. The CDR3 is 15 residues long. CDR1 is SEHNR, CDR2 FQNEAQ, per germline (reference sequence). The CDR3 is CASSLAGTGDGEQYF. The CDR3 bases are TGTGCCAGCAGCTTGGCCGGGACAGGGGACGGCGAGCAGTACTTC.

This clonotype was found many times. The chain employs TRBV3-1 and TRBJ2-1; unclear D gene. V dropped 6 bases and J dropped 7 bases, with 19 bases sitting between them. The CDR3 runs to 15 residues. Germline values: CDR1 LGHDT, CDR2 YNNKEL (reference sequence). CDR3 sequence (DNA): TGTGCCAGCAGTCAAATCAAGGGTGCGCCGAATGAGCAGTTCTTC. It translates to CASSQIKGAPNEQFF.

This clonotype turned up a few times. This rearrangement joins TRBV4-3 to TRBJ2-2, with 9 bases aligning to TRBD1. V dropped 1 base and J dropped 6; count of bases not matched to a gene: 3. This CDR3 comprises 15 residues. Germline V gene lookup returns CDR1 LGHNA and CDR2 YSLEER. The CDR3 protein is CASSQGDRVPGELFF. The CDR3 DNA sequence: TGCGCCAGCAGCCAAGGGGACAGGGTGCCCGGGGAGCTGTTTTTT.